The 32 T cell receptor beta chains in this list originate from one sample, sequenced in a study of T cells after yellow fever vaccination. MiXCR was run by TCRdb on the 5' RACE reads, yielding one entry per CDR3 protein. The sample carries about 550,000 distinct CDR3 sequences, about a fifth recorded once. The sample consisted of PBMCs, taken 15 days after the yellow fever booster vaccination. The receptors derive from a man aged 25-45 years who received the YFV17D yellow fever vaccine.

This clonotype was recorded a few times. V gene TRBV20-1 combines with J gene TRBJ2-3; D possibly corresponds to TRBD2 (5 bases). The CDR3 runs to 15 residues. Germline values: CDR1 DFQATT, CDR2 SNEGSKA (reference sequence). Trimming stripped 0 bases from V and 1 base from J, with 11 bases between. CDR3 DNA sequence: TGCAGTGCTAGAGATCCAGCGGAGGGCACAGATACGCAGTATTTT. This sequence encodes CSARDPAEGTDTQYF.

The chain uses TRBV5-1 and TRBJ2-3; D possibly uses TRBD1 or TRBD2 (5 bases each). Germline CDR1 SGHRS, CDR2 YFSETQ. The CDR3 is made up of 14 amino acids. The V end was cut by 3 bases, the J end by 5 bases, with 13 bases between. CDR3 DNA: TGCGCCAGCAGCTCCGGGACGGCTGGAGATACGCAGTATTTT. It is translated as CASSSGTAGDTQYF.

The V call is TRBV11-2, the J call TRBJ2-5, with a possible D match to TRBD2 (5 bases). Germline V gives CDR1 SGHAT, CDR2 FQNNGV. This CDR3 region has 13 residues. The V and J ends lost 5 bases and 5 bases respectively, with 12 bases between them. CDR3 region: CASSHGREETQYF. Here the CDR3 DNA reads TGTGCCAGCAGCCACGGAAGGGAGGAGACCCAGTACTTC.

The V and J genes are TRBV7-2 and TRBJ2-7; the match to TRBD1 covers 10 bases. The junction had 4 bases not matched to a gene; V was cut back by 1 base and J by 4 bases. The CDR3 loop spans 15 amino acids. In germline, CDR1 is SGHTA, CDR2 FQGNSA. The CDR3 nucleotides are TGTGCCAGCAGCTTAGGGGGACAGGGGTTATACGAGCAGTACTTC. Amino acids: CASSLGGQGLYEQYF.

The chain joins TRBV29-1 to TRBJ2-7; 9 nucleotides line up with TRBD2. Germline loops: CDR1 SQVTM, CDR2 ANQGSEA. With V trimmed by 7 bases and J by 3 bases, 7 bases remained unmatched. The CDR3 totals 13 residues. DNA of the CDR3: TGCAGCGCAAGGACTAGCGTGAACTACGAGCAGTACTTC. Translating gives CSARTSVNYEQYF.

This clonotype was observed a handful of times. The chain is built from TRBV10-1 and TRBJ2-7; tentative D call: TRBD1 (6 bases). Germline CDR1 reads WNHNN; CDR2 reads SYGVQD (reference sequence). CDR3 length: 15 residues. Trimming took 3 bases from V and 3 from J, leaving 15 bases between them. The CDR3 DNA is TGCGCCAGCAGTGATAGGTGGTACAGGGACTACGAGCAGTACTTC. Its translation is CASSDRWYRDYEQYF.

The chain recombines TRBV7-9 with TRBJ2-3, with a possible D match to TRBD2 (5 bases). Germline V CDR1 and CDR2: SEHNR, FQNEAQ (reference sequence). This CDR3 spans 12 amino acids. This CDR3 reads CACGGSTDTQYF. Here the CDR3 DNA reads TGTGCTTGCGGAGGTAGCACAGATACGCAGTATTTT. The complete variable domain, with remaining parts taken from reference TRBV7-9 and TRBJ2-3, reads DTGVSQNPRHKITKRGQNVTFRCDPISEHNRLYWYRQTLGQGPEFLTYFQNEAQLEKSRLLSDRFSAERPKGSFSTLEIQRTEQGDSAMYLCACGGSTDTQYFGPGTRLTVL.

The count of this clonotype is one. The chain recombines TRBV15 with TRBJ2-5; 8 bases line up with TRBD2. This CDR3 has 16 amino acids. The germline gives CDR1 LNHNV, CDR2 YYDKDF (reference sequence). With 5 bases clipped from V and 4 bases from J, the junction kept 12 bases outside the gene matches. Written as DNA, the CDR3 is TGTGCCACCAGCTGGGGTGATAGCGGGGTTCCAGAGACCCAGTACTTC. As protein: CATSWGDSGVPETQYF.

V usage is TRBV7-2 and J usage is TRBJ2-5, with 7 bases that match TRBD2. CDR1 is SGHTA, CDR2 FQGNSA, per germline. The V gene end was trimmed by 3 bases and the J gene end by 8 bases; junction bases not matched to a gene: 9. CDR3 size: 14 residues. The chain's CDR3 is CASSFGTTTYTQYF. The CDR3 coding sequence is TGTGCCAGCAGCTTCGGGACTACCACGTACACCCAGTACTTC.

The sample holds a few counts of this clonotype. V usage is TRBV5-1 and J usage is TRBJ2-2, with 10 nucleotides matching TRBD1. There are 16 residues in the CDR3. Germline assignment: CDR1 SGHRS and CDR2 YFSETQ. V shed 3 bases and J 5 bases; nucleotides not matched to a gene: 7. This chain's CDR3 is CASSSFRDRGTGELFF. The DNA of the CDR3 is TGCGCCAGCAGCTCTTTCCGGGACAGGGGTACCGGGGAGCTGTTTTTT.

The J gene is TRBJ2-3, the V gene TRBV20-1; TRBD2 agrees at 9 bases. Trimming removed 0 bases from V and 7 bases from J; junction bases left unmatched: 11. There are 16 residues in the CDR3. The germline CDR1 and CDR2 sequences are DFQATT and SNEGSKA (reference sequence). The CDR3 DNA is TGCAGTGCTAGAGATTTGGAGCGGGAGGTGGGCAATACGCAGTATTTT. Translation gives CSARDLEREVGNTQYF.

The chain joins TRBV7-2 to TRBJ2-3, with TRBD2 identical over 7 bases. CDR1 and CDR2 (germline): SGHTA, FQGNSA. J was trimmed by 2 bases and V by 2 bases; bases with no gene match: 4. CDR3 length: 15 residues. CDR3 sequence: CASSLSGRATDTQYF. The CDR3 nucleotides are TGTGCCAGCAGCTTAAGTGGGAGGGCCACAGATACGCAGTATTTT.

The V call is TRBV10-1, the J call TRBJ2-7, with D possibly called TRBD1 or TRBD2 (5 bases each). The CDR3 length is 17 residues. V lost 2 bases to trimming and J lost 4 bases, with 21 bases between them. Germline V gives CDR1 WNHNN, CDR2 SYGVQD (reference sequence). CDR3 coding DNA: TGCGCCAGCAGTGAGCCCTATAGGGACGGTGGAGGATACGAGCAGTACTTC. Amino acids: CASSEPYRDGGGYEQYF.

This chain joins TRBV9 and TRBJ2-1, with D tentatively TRBD2 (6 bases). V lost 3 bases and J lost 4, with 17 bases in between. Looked up from germline, CDR1 is SGDLS and CDR2 is YYNGEE. There are 16 residues in the CDR3. The CDR3 is CASSASLGREYNEQFF. DNA for the CDR3: TGTGCCAGCAGCGCCTCCCTGGGTCGGGAGTACAATGAGCAGTTCTTC.

This clonotype was observed a handful of times. The V and J genes are TRBV6-5 and TRBJ2-1; 7 nucleotides line up with TRBD2. Germline trimming cut 0 bases from V and 3 bases from J; bases unmatched to any gene: 11. This CDR3 contains 18 residues. Germline V gene sequence: CDR1 MNHEY, CDR2 SVGAGI. In DNA form, the CDR3 reads TGTGCCAGCAGTTACTCCGTTTCGCGGGCTAGCGGCTACAATGAGCAGTTCTTC. This encodes CASSYSVSRASGYNEQFF.

This chain connects TRBV14 to TRBJ2-7, with D unclear. Germline V gene data show CDR1 as SGHDN and CDR2 as FVKESK. V shed 3 bases and J shed 3 bases, with 12 bases lying between them. This CDR3 spans 14 amino acids. The CDR3 DNA reads TGTGCCAGCAGCCATTTGAGAGTAGGCTACGAGCAGTACTTC. The encoded protein is CASSHLRVGYEQYF.

The chain couples TRBV6-1 to TRBJ2-3; D is possibly TRBD1 (6 bases). Trimming took 6 bases from V and 5 from J, leaving 21 bases between them. The length of the CDR3 is 16 residues. Germline V gene lookup returns CDR1 MNHNS and CDR2 SASEGT. The CDR3 is CASREPGHRRVDTQYF. The CDR3 region has the DNA TGTGCCAGCAGAGAACCGGGACACCGAAGGGTAGATACGCAGTATTTT.

The V gene is TRBV20-1, the J gene TRBJ2-7; no definite D call. Trimming took off 3 bases at V and 7 bases at J, with 13 bases between the two ends. The germline gives CDR1 DFQATT, CDR2 SNEGSKA (reference sequence). The CDR3 has 12 residues. As DNA, the CDR3 is TGCAGTGCTAGTGCCCCTGGTGGAGAGCAGTACTTC. Translation gives CSASAPGGEQYF.

This chain uses TRBV29-1 with TRBJ2-7; no reliable D call. Germline lookup yields CDR1 SQVTM and CDR2 ANQGSEA. Between the trimmed V and J ends, which lost 4 bases and 4 bases, there was a span of 11 bases. This CDR3 spans 12 amino acids. The chain's CDR3 is CSVAEALYEQYF. CDR3 nucleotides: TGCAGCGTTGCCGAGGCTCTATACGAGCAGTACTTC.

The rearrangement uses TRBV24-1 and TRBJ2-3; 9 bases are shared with TRBD1. V lost 4 bases, J lost 3 bases, and 7 bases stayed unmatched. CDR3 length: 16 amino acids. CDR1 and CDR2 (germline): KGHDR, SFDVKD. The CDR3: CATSDSTGGRTDTQYF. The CDR3 DNA sequence: TGTGCCACCAGTGACTCGACAGGGGGTAGGACAGATACGCAGTATTTT.

V and J are TRBV24-1 and TRBJ2-3; D may be TRBD2 (6 bases). The CDR3 length is 13 residues. Trimming shortened V by 9 bases and J by 8 bases, and 17 bases separated the two germline ends. Germline values: CDR1 KGHDR, CDR2 SFDVKD. CDR3 region: CATQGLSSGTQYF. The CDR3 coding sequence is TGTGCCACCCAGGGACTGAGTTCCGGTACGCAGTATTTT.

The J gene is TRBJ2-1, the V gene TRBV20-1; D is ambiguous. Trimming took 6 bases from V and 6 from J, leaving 12 bases between them. Germline CDR1 reads DFQATT; CDR2 reads SNEGSKA (reference sequence). CDR3 length equals 12 residues. The CDR3 sequence: CSAKYTFNEQFF. The CDR3 region has the DNA TGCAGTGCAAAGTATACTTTCAATGAGCAGTTCTTC.

A few counts support this clonotype. The rearrangement links TRBV7-6 to TRBJ2-1, with D tentatively TRBD1 (6 bases). Germline V gene lookup returns CDR1 SGHVS and CDR2 FNYEAQ. The ends were cut back, 4 bases at V and 8 bases at J, with 12 bases in the middle. This CDR3 region has 13 residues. DNA of the CDR3: TGTGCCAGCAGCTGGAGCGCAGGGGATGAGCAGTTCTTC. Its translation: CASSWSAGDEQFF.

The V call is TRBV7-2, the J call TRBJ2-1; 10 bases are shared with TRBD1. CDR3 length: 16 amino acids. CDR1 is SGHTA and CDR2 is FQGNSA in the germline V gene. The V gene end was trimmed by 1 base and the J gene end by 7 bases; junction bases not matched to a gene: 7. The CDR3 reads CASSLEGTGVWNEQFF. CDR3 nucleotides: TGTGCCAGCAGCTTAGAAGGGACAGGGGTTTGGAATGAGCAGTTCTTC.

This clonotype was counted only a few times. The chain employs TRBV7-2 and TRBJ2-7; a possible D gene is TRBD2 (6 bases). CDR1 is SGHTA, CDR2 FQGNSA, per germline. This CDR3 has 17 residues. The V and J ends lost 5 bases and 1 base respectively, with 21 bases between them. The CDR3 is CASSHKIRDFNSYEQYF. CDR3 sequence (DNA): TGTGCCAGCAGCCACAAAATCCGGGACTTCAATTCCTACGAGCAGTACTTC.

This clonotype was seen more than once but under ten times. V usage is TRBV7-3 and J usage is TRBJ2-1; 11 bases fit TRBD2. Germline CDR1 SGHTA, CDR2 FQGTGA. This CDR3 region has 16 residues. V shed 2 bases, J shed 4 bases, and the junction held 4 bases outside the gene matches. The CDR3 coding sequence is TGTGCCAGCAGCTTAGATGGGACTAGCGGATACAATGAGCAGTTCTTC. Translating it yields CASSLDGTSGYNEQFF. Drawing the rest from reference TRBV7-3 and TRBJ2-1, the complete variable domain is GAGVSQTPSNKVTEKGKYVELRCDPISGHTALYWYRQSLGQGPEFLIYFQGTGAADDSGLPNDRFFAVRPEGSVSTLKIQRTERGDSAVYLCASSLDGTSGYNEQFFGPGTRLTVL.

A few counts support this clonotype. The chain couples TRBV4-3 to TRBJ2-7; 11 bases match TRBD2. The germline V gene encodes CDR1 LGHNA and CDR2 YSLEER. The CDR3 contains 16 residues. The ends lost 3 bases at V and 0 bases at J; junction bases unmatched: 4. The CDR3 nucleotides are TGCGCCAGCAGCCAGGGACTAGCGGAAATCTCCTACGAGCAGTACTTC. Residues: CASSQGLAEISYEQYF.

This clonotype was observed many times. The chain links TRBV20-1 to TRBJ2-3; a weak D match, TRBD2 (6 bases). This CDR3 spans 14 amino acids. The germline gives CDR1 DFQATT, CDR2 SNEGSKA (reference sequence). Trimming pared 3 bases from V and 2 bases from J, leaving 12 bases between. The CDR3 region has the DNA TGCAGTGCTAGCGGTGCGGGGCTCACAGATACGCAGTATTTT. It encodes CSASGAGLTDTQYF.

This clonotype turned up a few times. The V gene is TRBV3-1, the J gene TRBJ2-3, with 8 nucleotides matching TRBD2. This CDR3 has 17 residues. The junction had 9 bases not matched to a gene; V was cut back by 4 bases and J by 0 bases. Germline CDR1 LGHDT, CDR2 YNNKEL (reference sequence). DNA of the CDR3: TGTGCCAGCAGCCCATTAGCGGGATCCTCTAGCACAGATACGCAGTATTTT. Its translation is CASSPLAGSSSTDTQYF.

The chain links TRBV21-1 to TRBJ1-4. TRBV21-1 corresponds to a pseudogene. The CDR3 has 16 residues. The CDR3 is CASSNDAGGKGEKLFF. The CDR3 region has the DNA TGTGCCAGCAGCAATGACGCAGGTGGAAAAGGAGAAAAACTGTTTTTT.

The chain is built from TRBV10-3 and TRBJ2-4, with a tentative D call TRBD1 (6 bases). The germline V gene has CDR1 ENHRY and CDR2 SYGVKD. The CDR3 is 13 residues long. V was cut by 4 bases and J by 7 bases, with 11 bases left in between. Here the CDR3 DNA reads TGTGCCATCAGTGCGAACAGGGAGAACATTCAGTACTTC. Amino acids: CAISANRENIQYF.

This clonotype was seen more than once but under ten times. The V gene is TRBV20-1, the J gene TRBJ2-1; 8 bases are shared with TRBD2. The CDR3 length is 13 residues. The V gene's germline CDR1 is DFQATT and CDR2 SNEGSKA (reference sequence). V lost 7 bases and J lost 4; bases outside the gene matches: 6. In DNA, the CDR3 is TGCAGTGGTCTACTAGCGGAGTACAATGAGCAGTTCTTC. It encodes CSGLLAEYNEQFF.